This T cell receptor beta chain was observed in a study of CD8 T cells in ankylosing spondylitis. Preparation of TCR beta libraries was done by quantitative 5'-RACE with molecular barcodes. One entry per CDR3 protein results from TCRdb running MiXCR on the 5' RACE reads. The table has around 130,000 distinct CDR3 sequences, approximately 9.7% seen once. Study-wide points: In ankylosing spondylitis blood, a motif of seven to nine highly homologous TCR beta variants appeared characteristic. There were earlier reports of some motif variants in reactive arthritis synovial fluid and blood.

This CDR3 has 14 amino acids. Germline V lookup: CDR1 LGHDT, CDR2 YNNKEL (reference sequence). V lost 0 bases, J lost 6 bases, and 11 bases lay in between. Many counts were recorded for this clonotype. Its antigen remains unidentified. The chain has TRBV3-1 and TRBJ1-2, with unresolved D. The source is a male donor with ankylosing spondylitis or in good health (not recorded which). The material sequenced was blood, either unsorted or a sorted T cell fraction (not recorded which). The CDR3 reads CASSQDQAGNGYTF. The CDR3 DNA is TGTGCCAGCAGCCAAGATCAAGCAGGCAATGGCTACACCTTC.